These 24 T cell receptor beta chains originate from one sample sequenced in a study of siplizumab effects on memory and regulatory T cells. Clones were read by immunoSEQ multiplex PCR, and TCRdb kept only the in-frame ones, dropping some. The profile covers more than 95,000 clones, with roughly 91% appearing a single time and approximately 0.32% taken by the ten largest. Material for sequencing was CD4+ T cells sorted from blood. All receptors derive from a human donor in good health.

This sequence joins TRBV9 and TRBJ2-5; D is possibly TRBD2 (6 bases). The CDR3 has 14 residues. Trimming stripped 2 bases from V and 3 bases from J, with 11 bases between. Germline CDR1 is SGDLS and CDR2 is YYNGEE. The CDR3 coding sequence is TGTGCCAGCAGCGTCGGGACTCTTAAAGAGACCCAGTACTTC. It encodes CASSVGTLKETQYF.

V is TRBV19 and J is TRBJ2-7; 9 bases map to TRBD1. CDR3 length: 14 amino acids. Germline CDR1 and CDR2: LNHDA and SQIVND (reference sequence). V gave up 3 bases and J gave up 3 bases; unmatched junction bases: 3. The CDR3 DNA reads as TGTGCCAGTAGTATTCCGGACAGGGGCTACGAGCAGTACTTC. This sequence encodes CASSIPDRGYEQYF.

The chain is built from TRBV7-9 and TRBJ2-1; D is possibly TRBD1 or TRBD2 (5 bases each). CDR1 is SEHNR, CDR2 FQNEAQ, per germline (reference sequence). CDR3 length equals 16 residues. Trimming pared 4 bases from V and 0 bases from J, leaving 13 bases between. The CDR3, as DNA: TGTGCCAGCAGCTCGATAGCAGGGAGCTCCTACAATGAGCAGTTCTTC. Translated: CASSSIAGSSYNEQFF.

A single count supports this clone. The V and J genes are TRBV11-1 and TRBJ2-1; 9 bases map to TRBD2. The CDR3 spans 17 residues. Per germline, CDR1 SGHAT and CDR2 FQDESV (reference sequence). The trim removed 4 bases at V and 10 bases at J, leaving 17 bases unmatched. CDR3 sequence (DNA): TGTGCCAGCAGCTACCGAACCGCCCCTAGCGGGATCGGCGAGCAGTTCTTC. Translating it yields CASSYRTAPSGIGEQFF.

This chain uses TRBV6-5 with TRBJ1-1; D unresolved. V was trimmed by 2 bases and J by 9 bases, leaving 10 bases between them. Germline CDR1 MNHEY, CDR2 SVGAGI. This CDR3 spans 12 amino acids. The CDR3 nucleotides are TGTGCCAGCAGTTACGACCGAAGTAAAGCTTTCTTT. Its translation: CASSYDRSKAFF.

This clone was detected a few times. One junction end does not reproduce the germline sequence, and a read error may be involved. The gene calls are TRBV7-7 and TRBJ2-3; 9 nucleotides agree with TRBD2. Germline CDR1 SSHAT, CDR2 FNYEAQ (reference sequence). The CDR3 extends over 16 amino acids. CDR3 nucleotides: TGTGCTAGCAGCTTAGAGGCTAGCGGGGGCACAGATACGCAGTATTTT. It codes for CASSLEASGGTDTQYF.

The chain carries TRBV5-4 and TRBJ2-7; the D is unclear. V was clipped by 1 base and J by 2 bases, with 7 bases between them. The CDR3 has 13 amino acids. CDR1 is SGHNT, CDR2 YYREEE, per germline (reference sequence). Written as DNA, the CDR3 is TGTGCCAGCAGCTTGTGGCAGGCCTACGAGCAGTACTTC. Residues: CASSLWQAYEQYF.

This chain connects TRBV30 to TRBJ2-2, with 8 bases aligning to TRBD2. This CDR3 has 16 residues. Germline CDR1 is GTSNPN and CDR2 is SVGIG (reference sequence). Written as DNA, the CDR3 is TGTGCATCGAGTCTGACTAGCGTTACGTTCACCGGGGAGCTGTTTTTT. Translating it yields CASSLTSVTFTGELFF.

This clone was detected once. V usage is TRBV7-6 and J usage is TRBJ1-1, with 8 bases lining up with TRBD1. V dropped 2 bases and J dropped 1; count of bases not matched to a gene: 3. Germline V gene sequence: CDR1 SGHVS, CDR2 FNYEAQ. The CDR3 length is 15 residues. CDR3: CASSLYRGSNTEAFF. CDR3 nucleotide sequence: TGTGCCAGCAGCTTATACAGGGGGTCGAACACTGAAGCTTTCTTT.

This chain uses TRBV7-3 with TRBJ1-6, with no clear D. The germline V gene encodes CDR1 SGHTA and CDR2 FQGTGA. There are 13 residues in the CDR3. V was trimmed by 2 bases and J by 1 base, leaving 0 bases between them. In DNA form, the CDR3 reads TGTGCCAGCAGCTTATCCTATAATTCACCCCTCCACTTT. Protein: CASSLSYNSPLHF.

The genes are TRBV18 and TRBJ2-3, with TRBD1 identical over 8 bases. Looked up from germline, CDR1 is KGHSH and CDR2 is LQKENI. The CDR3 runs to 11 residues. V lost 3 bases and J lost 11; bases outside the gene matches: 1. The CDR3 nucleotides read TGTGCCAGCTCACCCGGACAGGGGCAGTATTTT. It encodes CASSPGQGQYF. The whole variable domain, remainder taken from reference TRBV18 and TRBJ2-3, is NAGVMQNPRHLVRRRGQEARLRCSPMKGHSHVYWYRQLPEEGLKFMVYLQKENIIDESGMPKERFSAEFPKEGPSILRIQQVVRGDSAAYFCASSPGQGQYFGPGTRLTVL.

This chain connects TRBV7-2 to TRBJ1-3, with 7 bases fitting TRBD1. The CDR3 has 14 amino acids. The germline V gene encodes CDR1 SGHTA and CDR2 FQGNSA. V was clipped by 5 bases and J by 1 base; unmatched bases: 2. The CDR3 DNA reads TGTGCCAGCAGCCGGGACAGTTCTGGAAACACCATATATTTT. This gives the protein CASSRDSSGNTIYF.

The V call is TRBV30, the J call TRBJ1-3; D perhaps matches TRBD1 (5 bases). In germline, CDR1 is GTSNPN, CDR2 SVGIG (reference sequence). Trimming cost V 5 bases and J 2 bases, with 16 bases left between them. This CDR3 comprises 15 residues. Written as DNA, the CDR3 is TGTGCCTGGTCCTCTCCGGGGGGGACTGGAAACACCATATATTTT. This translates into CAWSSPGGTGNTIYF.

The chain combines TRBV19 with TRBJ1-4, with a possible D match to TRBD1 (6 bases). Germline loops: CDR1 LNHDA, CDR2 SQIVND (reference sequence). V was trimmed by 11 bases and J by 7 bases, leaving 20 bases between them. This CDR3 region has 14 residues. The CDR3 spells CAPKGGGFREKLFF. The CDR3 region has the DNA TGTGCCCCCAAGGGGGGAGGGTTTCGTGAAAAACTGTTTTTT.

The gene calls are TRBV4-3 and TRBJ2-7, with D perhaps matching TRBD1 (6 bases). The ends were cut back, 1 base at V and 13 bases at J, with 20 bases in the middle. This CDR3 comprises 14 residues. CDR1 and CDR2 from the germline V gene are LGHNA and YSLEER. CDR3 in DNA: TGCGCCAGCAGCCAAGGTTCAGGGGATAACACCCTATACTTC. It specifies CASSQGSGDNTLYF.

This clone has a single count. The rearrangement links TRBV7-2 to TRBJ2-6; D is uncertain. The germline CDR1 and CDR2 sequences are SGHTA and FQGNSA. V was cut by 3 bases and J by 0 bases, with 6 bases left in between. The CDR3 length is 15 residues. The CDR3 sequence: CASSFKGSGANVLTF. CDR3 in DNA: TGTGCCAGCAGCTTTAAGGGCTCTGGGGCCAACGTCCTGACTTTC.

The chain couples TRBV29-1 to TRBJ1-3; D unresolved. The length of the CDR3 is 14 residues. The V end lost 4 bases, the J end lost 0 bases, and 10 bases lay between the germline ends. Germline V gene data show CDR1 as SQVTM and CDR2 as ANQGSEA. The CDR3 nucleotides read TGCAGCGTTGCCCGCGGGAACTCTGGAAACACCATATATTTT. It is translated as CSVARGNSGNTIYF.

V gene TRBV15 combines with J gene TRBJ2-2; D is ambiguous. V lost 3 bases and J lost 6, with 8 bases in between. CDR1 LNHNV and CDR2 YYDKDF come from the germline V gene (reference sequence). This CDR3 comprises 13 residues. CDR3 in DNA: TGTGCCACCAGCAGTAGGACGTCCGGGGAGCTGTTTTTT. Translating gives CATSSRTSGELFF.

This clone was seen a single time. This sequence joins TRBV18 and TRBJ2-7; D uncertain. With 3 bases removed from V and 3 bases from J, the gap between germline ends came to 12 bases. The CDR3 sequence is 14 residues long. Looked up from germline, CDR1 is KGHSH and CDR2 is LQKENI. CDR3 bases: TGTGCCAGCTCACCGACACAGACTGGCTACGAGCAGTACTTC. Translated: CASSPTQTGYEQYF.

The gene calls are TRBV2 and TRBJ1-4, with 9 bases fitting TRBD1. CDR1 SNHLY and CDR2 FYNNEI come from the germline V gene. V shed 0 bases, J shed 6 bases, and the junction held 5 bases outside the gene matches. The CDR3 extends over 16 amino acids. The CDR3 loop is CASSEAPGQGDEKLFF. The DNA for the CDR3 is TGTGCCAGCAGTGAAGCCCCGGGACAGGGAGATGAAAAACTGTTTTTT. The full variable domain, completed using reference TRBV2 and TRBJ1-4, is EPEVTQTPSHQVTQMGQEVILRCVPISNHLYFYWYRQILGQKVEFLVSFYNNEISEKSEIFDDQFSVERPDGSNFTLKIRSTKLEDSAMYFCASSEAPGQGDEKLFFGSGTQLSVL.

This clone has only a few counts. The CDR3 region is CASSLMGTSGNNEQFF. The CDR3 coding sequence is TGTGCCAGCAGCTTAATGGGGACTAGCGGAAACAATGAGCAGTTCTTC. J is TRBJ2-1 and V is TRBV7-3; TRBD2 matches 11 bases. Per the germline V gene, CDR1 is SGHTA and CDR2 is FQGTGA. V lost 1 base, J lost 5 bases, and 4 bases stayed unmatched. The CDR3 contains 16 residues.

The chain recombines TRBV6-5 with TRBJ2-5, with TRBD2 identical over 8 bases. The trim removed 4 bases at V and 7 bases at J, leaving 5 bases unmatched. Germline CDR1 MNHEY, CDR2 SVGAGI. The CDR3 is 13 amino acids. The CDR3 DNA reads TGTGCCAGCAGTTCCCCCGGGGGGGCGACCCAGTACTTC. Translation gives CASSSPGGATQYF.

The chain combines TRBV28 with TRBJ1-2; D is uncertain. Germline V lookup: CDR1 MDHEN, CDR2 SYDVKM. The V and J ends lost 1 base and 3 bases respectively, with 9 bases between them. This CDR3 region has 14 residues. CDR3 DNA sequence: TGTGCCAGCAGTTTATTATTGAAGGACTATGGCTACACCTTC. Encoded protein: CASSLLLKDYGYTF.

V usage is TRBV9 and J usage is TRBJ1-2, with a possible D match to TRBD1 (6 bases). The CDR3 loop spans 13 amino acids. The V end was cut by 2 bases, the J end by 8 bases, with 13 bases between. The germline CDR1 and CDR2 sequences are SGDLS and YYNGEE. The DNA for the CDR3 is TGTGCCAGCAGCGTCGGGAGGGACATCGGCTACACCTTC. As protein: CASSVGRDIGYTF.